Each of the 22 T cell receptor beta chains below was sequenced from the same sample in a study of OX40 agonist ivuxolimab in advanced cancers. Measured with immunoSEQ multiplex PCR; TCRdb has only the in-frame clones, and not every one. The sample shows tens of thousands of clones, around nine tenths of them seen only once. The material was CD4+ or CD8+ T cells sorted from blood, obtained in a trial of the OX40 agonist ivuxolimab. The source of these receptors is an adult with an advanced solid tumor such as melanoma, head and neck, liver or kidney cancer.

The chain joins TRBV19 to TRBJ2-3; D gene unclear. CDR1 is LNHDA and CDR2 is SQIVND in the germline V gene (reference sequence). The ends were cut back, 1 base at V and 2 bases at J, with 10 bases in the middle. There are 15 residues in the CDR3. The CDR3 DNA follows: TGTGCCAGTAGTATAGGTACCGCTTACACAGATACGCAGTATTTT. It translates to CASSIGTAYTDTQYF.

V usage is TRBV7-9 and J usage is TRBJ1-4, with unresolved D. V lost 7 bases, J lost 7 bases, and 16 bases lay in between. CDR1 SEHNR and CDR2 FQNEAQ come from the germline V gene (reference sequence). The CDR3 is 14 residues long. CDR3 in DNA: TGTGCCAGCACCCACGCAGCCGGGAGTGAAAAACTGTTTTTT. Translation gives CASTHAAGSEKLFF.

The rearrangement links TRBV10-3 to TRBJ1-1; possible D gene TRBD1, 5 bases. The CDR3 spans 14 residues. From germline, CDR1 is ENHRY and CDR2 SYGVKD. V was clipped by 11 bases and J by 6 bases, with 22 bases between them. The DNA for the CDR3 is TGTGCCTCCCAAACAGGTATTCAAAGCGCTGAAGCTTTCTTT. Its translation is CASQTGIQSAEAFF.

This clone is medium-sized within its sample. Other DNA sequences in this specimen translate into the identical CDR3. The genes are TRBV5-8 and TRBJ1-1; a weak D match, TRBD1 (6 bases). The germline V and J ends were trimmed by 0 bases and 3 bases, with 12 bases remaining between them. The germline V gene has CDR1 SGHTS and CDR2 YDEGEE. The CDR3 totals 15 residues. The CDR3 region has the DNA TGTGCCAGCAGCTTGGCTCCCGGGGGCGACACTGAAGCTTTCTTT. This encodes CASSLAPGGDTEAFF.

The V call is TRBV5-1, the J call TRBJ2-7; tentative D call: TRBD1 (6 bases). This CDR3 region has 15 residues. V was clipped by 0 bases and J by 1 base, with 11 bases between them. Germline CDR1 reads SGHRS; CDR2 reads YFSETQ. CDR3 protein: CASSLARDTSYEQYF. The CDR3 DNA follows: TGCGCCAGCAGCTTGGCTCGGGACACATCCTACGAGCAGTACTTC.

This rearrangement joins TRBV15 to TRBJ1-4, with 9 bases lining up with TRBD1. Germline lookup yields CDR1 LNHNV and CDR2 YYDKDF (reference sequence). J was trimmed by 7 bases and V by 1 base; bases with no gene match: 4. There are 15 residues in the CDR3. The CDR3 is CATSRGTGESEKLFF. CDR3 nucleotide sequence: TGTGCCACCAGCAGAGGGACAGGGGAGAGTGAAAAACTGTTTTTT.

The count of this clone is one. The CDR3 nucleotides are TGTGCCAGCAGTTTGCTAGCGGGGGGGAATGAGCAGTTCTTC. It yields the protein CASSLLAGGNEQFF. The chain has TRBV27 and TRBJ2-1; 12 nucleotides align to TRBD2. The CDR3 loop spans 14 amino acids. Germline CDR1 reads MNHEY; CDR2 reads SMNVEV (reference sequence). Trimming at V came to 3 bases and at J to 7 bases, leaving 1 base not matched to a gene.

This clone was observed a single time. The chain uses TRBV6-5 and TRBJ1-2, with 8 bases aligning to TRBD1. CDR3 length equals 14 residues. J lost 2 bases, V lost 2 bases, and 1 base had no gene match. The V gene's germline CDR1 is MNHEY and CDR2 SVGAGI. The CDR3 DNA is TGTGCCAGCAGTTACGACAGGGGAAACTATGGCTACACCTTC. Translation: CASSYDRGNYGYTF.

The V gene is TRBV7-2, the J gene TRBJ2-1; 11 bases agree with TRBD2. Germline lookup yields CDR1 SGHTA and CDR2 FQGNSA. V was clipped by 4 bases and J by 4 bases; unmatched bases: 15. The CDR3 loop spans 19 amino acids. The CDR3: CASSSQGSSLAGGYNEQFF. CDR3 nucleotide sequence: TGTGCCAGCAGCTCCCAAGGATCTTCGCTAGCGGGGGGTTACAATGAGCAGTTCTTC. Complete variable domain (other parts from reference TRBV7-2 and TRBJ2-1): GAGVSQSPSNKVTEKGKDVELRCDPISGHTALYWYRQSLGQGLEFLIYFQGNSAPDKSGLPSDRFSAERTGGSVSTLTIQRTQQEDSAVYLCASSSQGSSLAGGYNEQFFGPGTRLTVL.

The J gene is TRBJ1-4, the V gene TRBV7-2; D gene ambiguous. Germline assignment: CDR1 SGHTA and CDR2 FQGNSA. V gave up 2 bases and J gave up 5 bases, with 9 bases separating them. CDR3 length equals 14 residues. CDR3 loop: CASSLRQQNEKLFF. DNA of the CDR3: TGTGCCAGCAGCTTAAGACAACAGAATGAAAAACTGTTTTTT. Full variable domain (outside the CDR3, taken from reference TRBV7-2 and TRBJ1-4): GAGVSQSPSNKVTEKGKDVELRCDPISGHTALYWYRQSLGQGLEFLIYFQGNSAPDKSGLPSDRFSAERTGGSVSTLTIQRTQQEDSAVYLCASSLRQQNEKLFFGSGTQLSVL.

The chain recombines TRBV6-1 with TRBJ1-1; D remains unclear. V dropped 4 bases and J dropped 4 bases, with 13 bases sitting between them. This CDR3 has 14 amino acids. The V gene's germline CDR1 is MNHNS and CDR2 SASEGT. For the CDR3, the DNA is TGTGCCAGCAGTGCGGCCACGACGGGCACTGAAGCTTTCTTT. Protein sequence: CASSAATTGTEAFF.

V and J are TRBV7-8 and TRBJ1-1; 8 bases match TRBD1. J was trimmed by 3 bases and V by 4 bases; bases with no gene match: 4. The germline CDR1 and CDR2 sequences are SGHVS and FQNEAQ. The length of the CDR3 is 14 residues. CDR3 loop: CASSWTGRDTEAFF. The CDR3 bases are TGTGCCAGCAGCTGGACAGGGAGGGACACTGAAGCTTTCTTT.

This clone has just a few counts. The sample holds other DNA sequences that translate to the same CDR3. V gene TRBV7-6 combines with J gene TRBJ1-2, with D maybe TRBD1 (5 bases). This CDR3 is built from 13 residues. Germline V gives CDR1 SGHVS, CDR2 FNYEAQ. Trimming left V 3 bases short and J 8 bases short, with 13 bases between. This chain's CDR3 is CASSFGQGGGYTF. The DNA for the CDR3 is TGTGCCAGCAGCTTTGGGCAGGGTGGGGGCTACACCTTC.

The rearrangement uses TRBV2 and TRBJ2-3, with a weak D call TRBD1 (6 bases). Between the trimmed V and J ends, which lost 7 bases and 6 bases, there was a span of 20 bases. The CDR3 contains 15 residues. Germline loops: CDR1 SNHLY, CDR2 FYNNEI. The DNA of the CDR3 is TGTGCCAGCACAGGGGACCTCTTGTCAGTTGATACGCAGTATTTT. It encodes CASTGDLLSVDTQYF.

V is TRBV5-1 and J is TRBJ1-5, with a possible D match to TRBD1 (5 bases). Per germline, CDR1 SGHRS and CDR2 YFSETQ. The length of the CDR3 is 13 residues. V lost 2 bases, J lost 5 bases, and 8 bases lay in between. The CDR3 protein is CASSFGGDQPQHF. The CDR3 DNA reads as TGCGCCAGCAGCTTCGGGGGAGATCAGCCCCAGCATTTT.

This sequence joins TRBV6-5 and TRBJ1-2; no clear D. This CDR3 has 12 residues. V was shortened by 2 bases and J by 3 bases, with 4 bases between the two germline ends. Germline-derived CDR1 and CDR2 are MNHEY and SVGAGI. In nucleotides, the CDR3 is TGTGCCAGCAGTTACATCGACTATGGCTACACCTTC. It encodes CASSYIDYGYTF.

The CDR3 region has the DNA TGCAGCGTTGAAGAAGGTGGTAAGGGGAACGAGCAGTACTTC. This sequence encodes CSVEEGGKGNEQYF. The chain carries TRBV29-1 and TRBJ2-7; possibly TRBD1 for D (5 bases). The CDR3 is 14 residues long. Trimming stripped 0 bases from V and 5 bases from J, with 14 bases between. Germline V gene data show CDR1 as SQVTM and CDR2 as ANQGSEA.

CDR3 amino acids: CASSYSRRLMNTEAFF. CDR3 DNA sequence: TGTGCCAGCAGTTACTCACGGAGATTGATGAACACTGAAGCTTTCTTT. This chain connects TRBV6-5 to TRBJ1-1; D uncertain. Per germline, CDR1 MNHEY and CDR2 SVGAGI. The ends were cut back, 0 bases at V and 0 bases at J, with 11 bases in the middle. The CDR3 length is 16 residues.

V and J are TRBV2 and TRBJ1-1; D gene ambiguous. The germline V gene encodes CDR1 SNHLY and CDR2 FYNNEI. CDR3 length: 16 residues. V dropped 5 bases and J dropped 0 bases, with 16 bases sitting between them. CDR3 DNA: TGTGCCAGCAGTCGGACCTATACTCGCATGAACACTGAAGCTTTCTTT. Its protein is CASSRTYTRMNTEAFF.

With respect to this clone: Other DNA sequences in the sample encode the same CDR3. The gene calls are TRBV5-1 and TRBJ2-5; a possible D gene is TRBD2 (6 bases). V was clipped by 0 bases and J by 5 bases, with 14 bases between them. The germline V gene has CDR1 SGHRS and CDR2 YFSETQ. This CDR3 spans 15 amino acids. The CDR3 sequence is CASSLAPTSEETQYF. DNA of the CDR3: TGCGCCAGCAGCTTGGCCCCGACTAGTGAGGAGACCCAGTACTTC.

This chain joins TRBV19 and TRBJ2-3; D tentatively fits TRBD1 or TRBD2 (5 bases each). Per the germline V gene, CDR1 is LNHDA and CDR2 is SQIVND (reference sequence). The CDR3 covers 17 residues. V was pared by 0 bases and J by 0 bases, with 13 bases between. The CDR3 DNA sequence: TGTGCCAGTAGTATAGATCATGGGGGAGCTAGCACAGATACGCAGTATTTT. It codes for CASSIDHGGASTDTQYF.

This rearrangement joins TRBV28 to TRBJ2-2; tentatively, D is TRBD1 or TRBD2 (5 bases each). V gave up 7 bases and J gave up 2 bases, with 14 bases separating them. Per germline, CDR1 MDHEN and CDR2 SYDVKM. CDR3 length: 15 residues. The CDR3 nucleotides are TGTGCCAGCACCTTCGGTGGGGGAAACACCGGGGAGCTGTTTTTT. This gives the protein CASTFGGGNTGELFF.